This T cell receptor beta chain was captured by sequencing in a study of CD8+ T cells in alopecia areata. Treatment defined: oral pan-JAK inhibitor, 5-10 mg twice daily. Looked up from germline, CDR1 is SGHRS and CDR2 is YFSETQ. This CDR3 is 15 amino acids long. The ends were cut back, 5 bases at V and 2 bases at J, with 14 bases in the middle. This clone was counted a few times. cDNA serving as the sequencing template came from extracted, reverse transcribed RNA. Using immunoSEQ multiplex PCR, the repertoire was profiled, and TCRdb retains in-frame clones only, with some absent. Seen here are about 270,000 clones, roughly 60% observed once, and the top ten hold roughly 0.93%.

The V and J genes are TRBV5-1 and TRBJ2-1, with D perhaps given as TRBD1 or TRBD2 (5 bases each). The input for sequencing was CD4+ T cells sorted from blood, taken around week 54, from a patient treated with tofacitinib. This receptor was obtained from a human donor with alopecia areata. Here the CDR3 reads CASSERRQTYNEQFF. CDR3 nucleotide sequence: TGCGCCAGCAGTGAGCGGAGACAGACCTACAATGAGCAGTTCTTC.